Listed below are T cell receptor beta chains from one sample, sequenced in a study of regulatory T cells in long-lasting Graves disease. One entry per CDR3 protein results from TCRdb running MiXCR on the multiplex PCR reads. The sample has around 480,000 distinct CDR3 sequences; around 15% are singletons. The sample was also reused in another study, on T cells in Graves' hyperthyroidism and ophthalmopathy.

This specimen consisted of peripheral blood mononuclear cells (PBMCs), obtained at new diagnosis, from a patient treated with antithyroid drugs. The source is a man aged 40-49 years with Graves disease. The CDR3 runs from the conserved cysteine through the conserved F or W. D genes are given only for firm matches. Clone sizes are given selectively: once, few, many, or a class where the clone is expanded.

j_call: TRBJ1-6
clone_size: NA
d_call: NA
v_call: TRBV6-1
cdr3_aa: CASSKTSSYNSPLHF
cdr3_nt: TGTGCCAGCAGCAAGACGAGCTCCTATAATTCACCCCTCCACTTT

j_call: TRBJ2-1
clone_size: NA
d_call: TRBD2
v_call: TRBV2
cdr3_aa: CASGTSGHNEQFF
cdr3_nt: TGTGCCAGCGGGACTAGCGGGCACAATGAGCAGTTCTTC

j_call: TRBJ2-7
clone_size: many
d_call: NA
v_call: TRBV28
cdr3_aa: CASSLEGSGPTRVDF
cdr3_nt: TGTGCCAGCAGTTTAGAGGGGAGCGGCCCAACGCGGGTCGACTTC

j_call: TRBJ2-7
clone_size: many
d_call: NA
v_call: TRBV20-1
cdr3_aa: CSARVAAGAGEQYF
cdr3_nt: TGCAGTGCTAGAGTAGCTGCAGGGGCAGGTGAGCAGTACTTC

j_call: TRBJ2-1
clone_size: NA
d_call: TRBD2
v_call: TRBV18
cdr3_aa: CASSPRIGLAGDYNEQFF
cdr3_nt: TGTGCCAGCTCACCACGGATCGGCCTAGCGGGAGATTACAATGAGCAGTTCTTC

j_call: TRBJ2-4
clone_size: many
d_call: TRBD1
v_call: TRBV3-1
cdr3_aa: CASSHWTGKNIQYF
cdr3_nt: TGTGCCAGCAGCCACTGGACAGGGAAGAACATTCAGTACTTC

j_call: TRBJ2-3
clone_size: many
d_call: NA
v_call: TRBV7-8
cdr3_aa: CASSLNPGTDTQYF
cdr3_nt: TGTGCCAGCAGCTTAAATCCGGGCACAGATACGCAGTATTTT

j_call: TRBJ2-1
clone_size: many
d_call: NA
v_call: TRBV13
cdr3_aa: CASSYQRAPYNEQFF
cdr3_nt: TGCGCCAGCAGCTACCAGCGGGCCCCCTACAATGAGCAGTTCTTC

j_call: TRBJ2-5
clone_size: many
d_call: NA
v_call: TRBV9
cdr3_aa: CASSVLAGHQETQYF
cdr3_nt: TGTGCCAGCAGCGTATTAGCAGGGCACCAAGAGACCCAGTACTTC

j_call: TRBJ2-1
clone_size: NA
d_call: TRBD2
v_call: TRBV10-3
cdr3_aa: CAISEPGTSGYNEQFF
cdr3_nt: TGTGCCATCAGTGAGCCCGGGACTAGCGGTTACAATGAGCAGTTCTTC

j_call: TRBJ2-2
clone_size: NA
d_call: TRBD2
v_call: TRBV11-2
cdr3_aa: CASSNSGGTGELFF
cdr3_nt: TGTGCCAGCAGCAACAGCGGGGGTACCGGGGAGCTGTTTTTT

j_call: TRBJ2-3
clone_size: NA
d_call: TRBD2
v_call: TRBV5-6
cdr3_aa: CASDGGRASSSDTQYF
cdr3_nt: TGTGCCAGCGATGGCGGGAGGGCCTCTTCTTCAGATACGCAGTATTTT

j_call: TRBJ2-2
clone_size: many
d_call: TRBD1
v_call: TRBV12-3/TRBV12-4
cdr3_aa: CASTPSGTGINGELFF
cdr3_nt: TGTGCCAGCACCCCCTCAGGGACAGGGATAAACGGGGAGCTGTTTTTT

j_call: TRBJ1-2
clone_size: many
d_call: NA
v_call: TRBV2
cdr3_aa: CASSFGQDYGYTF
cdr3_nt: TGTGCCAGCAGTTTCGGACAAGACTATGGCTACACCTTC

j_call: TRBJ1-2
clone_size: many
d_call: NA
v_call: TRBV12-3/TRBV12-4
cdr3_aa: CASCPGSGQSLYGYTF
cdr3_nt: TGTGCCAGCTGCCCGGGGAGTGGACAGAGTCTTTATGGCTACACCTTC

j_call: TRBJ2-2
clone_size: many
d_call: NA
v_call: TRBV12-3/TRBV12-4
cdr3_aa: CASSGLTMNTGELFF
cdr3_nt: TGTGCCAGCAGCGGTCTGACGATGAACACCGGGGAGCTGTTTTTT

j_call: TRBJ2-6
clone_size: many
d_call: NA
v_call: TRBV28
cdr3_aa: CASRTAGLSAGANVLTF
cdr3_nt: TGTGCCAGCAGGACCGCGGGACTTTCTGCTGGGGCCAACGTCCTGACTTTC

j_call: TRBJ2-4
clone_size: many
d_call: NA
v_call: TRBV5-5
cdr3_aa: CASSHGGEDIQYF
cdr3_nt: TGTGCCAGCAGTCATGGGGGTGAGGATATTCAGTACTTC

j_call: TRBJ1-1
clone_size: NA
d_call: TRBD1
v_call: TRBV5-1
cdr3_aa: CASSVGGGWTEAFF
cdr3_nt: TGTGCCAGCAGCGTCGGAGGGGGCTGGACTGAAGCTTTCTTT

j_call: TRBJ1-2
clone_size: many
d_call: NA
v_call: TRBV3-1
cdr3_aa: CASSNLDGLRNYGYTF
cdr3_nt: TGTGCCAGCAGCAACCTGGACGGACTACGAAACTATGGCTACACCTTC

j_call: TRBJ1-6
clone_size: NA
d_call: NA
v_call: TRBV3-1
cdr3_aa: CASSQGDRYNSPLHF
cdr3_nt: TGTGCCAGCAGCCAAGGTGACAGATACAATTCACCCCTCCACTTT

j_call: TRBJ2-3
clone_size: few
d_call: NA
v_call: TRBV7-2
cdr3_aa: CASSEGNPTQYF
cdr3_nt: TGTGCCAGCTCGGAGGGCAATCCTACGCAGTATTTT

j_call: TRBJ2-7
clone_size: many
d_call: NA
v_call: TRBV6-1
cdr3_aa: CASSARLVSYEQYF
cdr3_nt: TGTGCCAGCAGTGCCAGACTAGTGTCCTACGAGCAGTACTTC

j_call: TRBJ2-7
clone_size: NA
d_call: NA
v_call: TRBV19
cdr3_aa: CASSGGQPEQYF
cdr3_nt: TGTGCCAGTAGTGGGGGCCAGCCAGAGCAGTACTTC

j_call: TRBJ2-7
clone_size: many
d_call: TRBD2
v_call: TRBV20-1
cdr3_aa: CSARSGRGYEQYF
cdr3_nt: TGCAGTGCTAGAAGCGGGAGGGGGTACGAGCAGTACTTC

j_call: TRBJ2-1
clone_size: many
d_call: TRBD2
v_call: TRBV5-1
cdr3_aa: CASSLKILAGVVYNEQFF
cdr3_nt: TGCGCCAGCAGCTTAAAGATCTTAGCGGGAGTGGTATACAATGAGCAGTTCTTC

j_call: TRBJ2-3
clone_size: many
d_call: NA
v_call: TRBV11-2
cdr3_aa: CASSSGPGRTDTQYF
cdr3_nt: TGTGCCAGCAGCTCCGGACCAGGGCGCACAGATACGCAGTATTTT

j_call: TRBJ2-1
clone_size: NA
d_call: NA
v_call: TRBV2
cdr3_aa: CASRPEEQFF
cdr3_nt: TGTGCCAGCCGCCCTGAGGAGCAGTTCTTC

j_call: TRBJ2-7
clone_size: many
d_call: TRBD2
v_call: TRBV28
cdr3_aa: CASSLGTGGFRGYEQYF
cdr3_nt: TGTGCCAGCAGTCTCGGGACGGGAGGTTTTCGAGGCTACGAGCAGTACTTC

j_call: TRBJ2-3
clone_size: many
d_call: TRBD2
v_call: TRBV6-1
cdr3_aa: CASSTGTSGTDTQYF
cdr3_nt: TGTGCCAGCAGTACCGGGACTAGCGGCACAGATACGCAGTATTTT

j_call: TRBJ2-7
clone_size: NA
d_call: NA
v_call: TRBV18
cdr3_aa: CASSPPSGVSYEQYF
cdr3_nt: TGTGCCAGCTCACCACCGTCGGGAGTGTCCTACGAGCAGTACTTC

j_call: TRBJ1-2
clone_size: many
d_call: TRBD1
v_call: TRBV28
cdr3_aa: CASSTYIRGRDYGYTF
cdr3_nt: TGTGCCAGCAGTACATACATCAGGGGGCGTGACTATGGCTACACCTTC

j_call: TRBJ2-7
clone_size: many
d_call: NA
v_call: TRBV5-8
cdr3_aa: CASSLVTSEQYF
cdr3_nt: TGTGCCAGCAGCTTGGTCACCAGCGAGCAGTACTTC

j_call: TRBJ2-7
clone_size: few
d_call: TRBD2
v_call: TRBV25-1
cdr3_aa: CASSDPGLGVEQYF
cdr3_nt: TGTGCCAGCAGTGATCCGGGACTAGGAGTCGAGCAGTACTTC

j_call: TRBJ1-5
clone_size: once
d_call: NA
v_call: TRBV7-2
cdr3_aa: CASSLGGTVNQPQHF
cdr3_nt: TGTGCCAGCAGCTTAGGCGGGACTGTTAATCAGCCCCAGCATTTT

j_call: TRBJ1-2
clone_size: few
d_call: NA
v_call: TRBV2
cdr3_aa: CASSELSGYTF
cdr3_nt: TGTGCCAGCAGTGAGCTCTCTGGCTACACCTTC

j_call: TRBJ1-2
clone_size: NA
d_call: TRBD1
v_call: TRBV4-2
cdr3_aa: CASSQTGTAYGYTF
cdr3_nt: TGTGCCAGCAGCCAAACCGGGACAGCCTATGGCTACACCTTC

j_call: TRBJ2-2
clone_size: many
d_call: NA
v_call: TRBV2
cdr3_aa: CASSVRTGTGELFF
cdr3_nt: TGTGCCAGCAGTGTCAGGACTGGCACCGGGGAGCTGTTTTTT

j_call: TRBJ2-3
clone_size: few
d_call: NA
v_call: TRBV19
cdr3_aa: CASSIAAGGLGGDTQYF
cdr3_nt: TGTGCCAGTAGTATTGCCGCCGGAGGGCTAGGTGGGGATACGCAGTATTTT

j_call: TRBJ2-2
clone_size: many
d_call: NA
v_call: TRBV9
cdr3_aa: CASSVAWGDGELFF
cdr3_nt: TGTGCCAGCAGCGTAGCTTGGGGAGACGGGGAGCTGTTTTTT

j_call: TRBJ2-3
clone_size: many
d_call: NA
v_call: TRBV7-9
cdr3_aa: CASSIGAADTQYF
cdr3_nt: TGTGCCAGCAGTATAGGAGCGGCGGATACGCAGTATTTT

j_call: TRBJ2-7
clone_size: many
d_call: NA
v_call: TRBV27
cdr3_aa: CASSLSDSREQYF
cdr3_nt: TGTGCCAGCAGTTTATCGGACAGTCGGGAGCAGTACTTC

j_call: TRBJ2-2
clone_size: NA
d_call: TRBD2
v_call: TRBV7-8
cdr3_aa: CASSALNLLGGGTGELFF
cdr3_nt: TGTGCCAGCAGCGCTCTTAACCTCCTGGGGGGGGGCACCGGGGAGCTGTTTTTT

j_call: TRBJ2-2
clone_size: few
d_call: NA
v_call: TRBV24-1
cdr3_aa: CATRAGSATGELFF
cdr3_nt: TGTGCCACCAGGGCAGGGAGCGCTACCGGGGAGCTGTTTTTT